Reported below is one TCR beta chain. Its target is not known. This entry is derived from a study of lymphopenia after photon versus proton radiotherapy. Germline CDR1 reads SNHLY; CDR2 reads FYNNEI. Trimming shortened V by 2 bases and J by 5 bases, and 10 bases separated the two germline ends. The CDR3 is 15 amino acids. The repertoire was sequenced with immunoSEQ multiplex PCR; TCRdb's copy has only in-frame clones and lacks some. The repertoire holds roughly 64,000 clones, with 87% as singletons. Study outcomes and limitations: Oligoclonal CD8+ Temra expansion after nadir drove photon patients' diversity drop. Survival link was tested only in deceased patients; proton benefit remains a possibility.

The sample in question was peripheral blood, obtained from a patient treated with proton-based radiotherapy. The TCR comes from an elderly man with esophageal cancer. The chain combines TRBV2 with TRBJ1-6; unclear D gene. The CDR3 protein is CASSEQTSNNSPLHF. Here the CDR3 DNA reads TGTGCCAGCAGTGAACAAACAAGCAATAATTCACCCCTCCACTTT.